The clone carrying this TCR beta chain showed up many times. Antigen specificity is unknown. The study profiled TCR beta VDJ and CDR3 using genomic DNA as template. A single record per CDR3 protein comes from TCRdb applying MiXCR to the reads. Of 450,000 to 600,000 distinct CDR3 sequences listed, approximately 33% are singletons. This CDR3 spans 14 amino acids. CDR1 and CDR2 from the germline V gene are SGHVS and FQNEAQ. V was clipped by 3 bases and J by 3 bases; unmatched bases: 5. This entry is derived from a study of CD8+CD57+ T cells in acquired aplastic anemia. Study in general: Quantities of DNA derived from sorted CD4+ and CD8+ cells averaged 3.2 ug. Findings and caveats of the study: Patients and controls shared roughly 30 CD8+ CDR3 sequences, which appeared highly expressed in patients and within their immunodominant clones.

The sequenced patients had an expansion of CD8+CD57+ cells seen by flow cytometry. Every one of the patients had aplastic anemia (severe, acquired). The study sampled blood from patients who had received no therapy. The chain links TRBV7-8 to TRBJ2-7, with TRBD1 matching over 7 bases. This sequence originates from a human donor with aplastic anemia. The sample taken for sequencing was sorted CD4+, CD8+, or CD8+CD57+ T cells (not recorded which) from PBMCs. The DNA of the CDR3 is TGTGCCAGCAGCTTCTCGGACAGGCTCTACGAGCAGTACTTC. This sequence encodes CASSFSDRLYEQYF.